This T cell receptor (beta chain) was retrieved from a study of shared clonotypes between healthy human individuals. On this clone itself: The target antigen is unknown.

CDR1 is SQVTM, CDR2 ANQGSEA, per germline. The V end lost 2 bases, the J end lost 0 bases, and 5 bases lay between the germline ends. This CDR3 has 13 residues. The protocol was immunoSEQ multiplex PCR, while the TCRdb copy is restricted to in-frame clones and leaves out a portion. The sample lists over a million clones; 78% were seen once. Study-level points and caveats: Non-shared clonotypes showed lower generation probabilities than clonotypes common to all four donors. Only blood was sampled, and tissue TCR repertoires likely differ from blood ones.

The clonotype was recovered from a man in his late teens or twenties in good health. Some clones in this sample may be carry-over from other donors' samples. The sample was memory CD4+ T cells from PBMCs. The subset here: CD45RA-negative fraction. The V gene is TRBV29-1, the J gene TRBJ1-3; D uncertain. The CDR3 region is CSVELISGNTIYF. DNA for the CDR3: TGCAGCGTTGAACTGATCTCTGGAAACACCATATATTTT. The whole variable domain, filled in from reference TRBV29-1 and TRBJ1-3, reads SAVISQKPSRDICQRGTSLTIQCQVDSQVTMMFWYRQQPGQSLTLIATANQGSEATYESGFVIDKFPISRPNLTFSTLTVSNMSPEDSSIYLCSVELISGNTIYFGEGSWLTVV.